This paragraph covers one TCR beta chain sequence. Its target is not known. Here the CDR3 omits its conserved ending phenylalanine or tryptophan, so a read error is the likely source. Authors' data handling: Researchers built a distant-metastasis classifier for papillary thyroid cancer that drew on CDR3 differences across clinicopathological groups. Using MiXCR, TCRdb reanalyzed the PCR reads. TCRdb's processing, not the study's, gives the V and J calls here. The sample shows more than 25,000 clones, 9.5% to 14% of them seen only once. Patients were all untreated before their thyroid surgery. These data are taken from a study of metastatic and nonmetastatic thyroid tumors. Study-level information: Repertoires of blood and of tissue (tumor or nodule) from malignant and benign thyroid patients were compared.

The CDR3 runs 13 residues. Trimming took 0 bases from V and 5 from J, leaving 5 bases between them. Looked up from germline, CDR1 is MNHEY and CDR2 is SVGEGT. Study observations and caveats: It was reported that TCR beta diversity was significantly higher in malignant thyroid tumors than benign nodules, in blood and tumor.

The sample comprised blood. This TCR was recovered from a female donor with papillary thyroid cancer or a benign thyroid nodule (not recorded which). Some clones in this sample may be carry-over from other donors' samples. The chain carries TRBV6-2 or TRBV6-3 and TRBJ1-5; D unresolved. This chain's CDR3 is CASSYSTDQPQHS. The CDR3 DNA is TGTGCCAGCAGTTACTCGACCGATCAGCCCCAGCATTCT.